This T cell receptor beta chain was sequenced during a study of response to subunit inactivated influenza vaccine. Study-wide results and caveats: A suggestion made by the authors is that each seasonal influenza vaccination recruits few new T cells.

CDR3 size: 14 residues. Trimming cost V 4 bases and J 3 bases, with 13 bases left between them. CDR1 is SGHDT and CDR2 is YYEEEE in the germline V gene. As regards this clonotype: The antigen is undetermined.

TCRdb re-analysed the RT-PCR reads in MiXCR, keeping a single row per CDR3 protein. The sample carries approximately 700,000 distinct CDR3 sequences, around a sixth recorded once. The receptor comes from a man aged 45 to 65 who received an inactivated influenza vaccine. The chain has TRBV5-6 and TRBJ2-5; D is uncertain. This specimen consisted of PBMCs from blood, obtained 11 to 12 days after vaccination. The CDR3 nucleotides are TGTGCCAGCAGCGCGCCAATTGGGGAAGAGACCCAGTACTTC. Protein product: CASSAPIGEETQYF.